One and the same sample provided the 32 T cell receptor beta chains below, sequenced in a study of blood T cell repertoires in COVID-19. Repertoires were generated with immunoSEQ multiplex PCR, while TCRdb's copy carries only in-frame clones and drops some. The repertoire holds about 420,000 clones, with about 90% as singletons. Sample: peripheral blood. These receptors were taken from a man aged 18 to 29 with COVID-19, enrolled during active disease.

This rearrangement joins TRBV28 to TRBJ1-2; possibly TRBD1 for D (5 bases). Trimming removed 1 base at V and 4 bases at J, with 13 bases between. Looked up from germline, CDR1 is MDHEN and CDR2 is SYDVKM. CDR3 length equals 15 residues. CDR3 amino acids: CASSLSVQGAYGYTF. CDR3 sequence (DNA): TGTGCCAGCAGTTTATCAGTGCAGGGTGCCTATGGCTACACCTTC.

This clone was observed once. An end of the junction does not agree with germline; a read error may underlie this. V and J are TRBV7-7 and TRBJ2-2, with 8 bases that match TRBD2. Per the germline V gene, CDR1 is SSHAT and CDR2 is FNYEAQ (reference sequence). The CDR3 runs 16 residues. The CDR3: CASSPTGTRNTGELFF. CDR3 DNA: TGTGCTAGCAGCCCGACTGGGACTAGGAACACCGGGGAGCTGTTTTTT.

This clone appeared a single time. This chain uses TRBV6-2 or TRBV6-3 with TRBJ1-5; 11 bases fit TRBD1. Trimming took 0 bases from V and 2 from J; bases not matched to a gene: 9. CDR3 length: 19 amino acids. Germline-derived CDR1 and CDR2 are MNHEY and SVGEGT. CDR3 in DNA: TGTGCCAGCAGTTACTCGATCGGACAGGGGGCGAGCGGCAATCAGCCCCAGCATTTT. Translating it yields CASSYSIGQGASGNQPQHF.

CDR3 residues: CASSLRAGSQPQHF. CDR3 DNA sequence: TGTGCCAGCAGTTTAAGGGCAGGGTCCCAGCCCCAGCATTTT. This chain links TRBV28 with TRBJ1-5; D perhaps matches TRBD1 (5 bases). CDR1 is MDHEN, CDR2 SYDVKM, per germline. V was trimmed by 2 bases and J by 7 bases, leaving 12 bases between them. The CDR3 extends over 14 amino acids.

The V and J genes are TRBV3-1 (or the pseudogene TRBV3-2) and TRBJ1-2; D is ambiguous. In germline, CDR1 is LGHDT, CDR2 YNNKEL (reference sequence). The CDR3 length is 15 residues. Trimming removed 0 bases at V and 5 bases at J, with 13 bases between. In DNA, the CDR3 is TGTGCCAGCAGCCAAGATGATGTAAGGACTTATGGCTACACCTTC. Its protein is CASSQDDVRTYGYTF.

The chain links TRBV27 to TRBJ1-2; 10 bases align to TRBD1. The CDR3 loop spans 17 amino acids. V lost 0 bases, J lost 3 bases, and 7 bases stayed unmatched. CDR1 is MNHEY, CDR2 SMNVEV, per germline (reference sequence). Here the CDR3 reads CASSLSRDRGEYYGYTF. The CDR3 bases are TGTGCCAGCAGTTTATCCCGGGACAGGGGAGAGTACTATGGCTACACCTTC.

This chain joins TRBV30 and TRBJ2-5, with no clear D. Trimming pared 5 bases from V and 2 bases from J, leaving 12 bases between. The length of the CDR3 is 13 residues. Germline-derived CDR1 and CDR2 are GTSNPN and SVGIG (reference sequence). The DNA of the CDR3 is TGTGCCTGGGGGTTCCAGGTTCAAGAGACCCAGTACTTC. This gives the protein CAWGFQVQETQYF.

The chain has TRBV7-3 and TRBJ2-1; D unclear. The CDR3 has 13 residues. In germline, CDR1 is SGHTA, CDR2 FQGTGA. V was shortened by 1 base and J by 6 bases, with 7 bases between the two germline ends. The CDR3 sequence is CASSLSGPNEQFF. CDR3 bases: TGTGCCAGCAGCTTAAGCGGTCCCAATGAGCAGTTCTTC.

Remarks on this clone: The junction shows a germline mismatch at one end, possibly a read error. The rearrangement links TRBV6-1 to TRBJ1-5; D gene unclear. Germline-derived CDR1 and CDR2 are MNHNS and SASEGT. The CDR3 length is 15 residues. DNA of the CDR3: TGTGCCAGCAGAGAAGACCGCGGTCTCAATCAGCCCCAGCATTTT. Its protein is CASREDRGLNQPQHF.

This sequence joins TRBV2 and TRBJ1-3, with 7 bases aligning to TRBD1. Losses at the gene ends were 6 bases for V and 0 bases for J; bases not matched to a gene: 11. The CDR3 length is 17 residues. CDR1 is SNHLY and CDR2 is FYNNEI in the germline V gene. CDR3: CASSVLPGGNSGNTIYF. CDR3 DNA sequence: TGTGCCAGCAGCGTCCTACCAGGGGGTAACTCTGGAAACACCATATATTTT.

V is TRBV9 and J is TRBJ2-7; D possibly corresponds to TRBD2 (5 bases). V was trimmed by 7 bases and J by 6 bases, leaving 17 bases between them. The CDR3 sequence is 13 residues long. From germline, CDR1 is SGDLS and CDR2 YYNGEE. The DNA of the CDR3 is TGTGCCAGCTCCGGAGGCCAGATAGGCGAGCAGTACTTC. Residues: CASSGGQIGEQYF.

The chain combines TRBV19 with TRBJ2-7, with 7 bases identical to TRBD2. CDR3 length equals 13 residues. The germline V gene has CDR1 LNHDA and CDR2 SQIVND (reference sequence). V was pared by 9 bases and J by 6 bases, with 11 bases of the junction left unmatched. CDR3 in DNA: TGTGCCAGCGAGGGGCGGGAGACTCGCGAGCAGTACTTC. Amino acids: CASEGRETREQYF.

The V call is TRBV13, the J call TRBJ2-4; 8 bases align to TRBD1. The CDR3 contains 16 residues. Germline loops: CDR1 PRHDT, CDR2 FYEKMQ (reference sequence). V shed 5 bases, J shed 5 bases, and the junction held 11 bases outside the gene matches. Here the CDR3 DNA reads TGTGCCAGCAGCGGCCGGGGGACAGGACGTGAAAACATTCAGTACTTC. Translation: CASSGRGTGRENIQYF.

This clone has more than one count but fewer than ten. The chain joins TRBV27 to TRBJ1-2, with 9 bases that match TRBD1. CDR1 and CDR2 (germline): MNHEY, SMNVEV (reference sequence). The J segment lost 8 bases and the V segment lost 4 bases, leaving 11 bases of the junction unmatched. The CDR3 runs 15 residues. CDR3 sequence: CASSSGTGTTGGYTF. The CDR3 DNA reads TGTGCCAGCAGTTCCGGGACAGGGACAACAGGAGGCTACACCTTC.

The V call is TRBV29-1, the J call TRBJ2-5; 7 nucleotides align to TRBD2. Germline assignment: CDR1 SQVTM and CDR2 ANQGSEA. The CDR3 is 14 residues long. V lost 5 bases to trimming and J lost 0 bases; unmatched junction nucleotides: 6. CDR3 DNA sequence: TGCAGCGTTTGGGCGGGGGAGGACCAAGAGACCCAGTACTTC. Translated, it gives CSVWAGEDQETQYF.

The chain uses TRBV15 and TRBJ1-4; 8 bases are shared with TRBD1. Germline loops: CDR1 LNHNV, CDR2 YYDKDF (reference sequence). The CDR3 has 16 amino acids. V trimming: 4 bases; J trimming: 3 bases; junction bases outside the gene matches: 7. In DNA form, the CDR3 reads TGTGCCACCAGCACCTTGACAGGGGAAGCTAATGAAAAACTGTTTTTT. It yields the protein CATSTLTGEANEKLFF. The full variable domain, its missing parts supplied by reference TRBV15 and TRBJ1-4, is DAMVIQNPRYQVTQFGKPVTLSCSQTLNHNVMYWYQQKSSQAPKLLFHYYDKDFNNEADTPDNFQSRRPNTSFCFLDIRSPGLGDTAMYLCATSTLTGEANEKLFFGSGTQLSVL.

The chain has TRBV19 and TRBJ2-2; the D gene is possibly TRBD2 (5 bases). Looked up from germline, CDR1 is LNHDA and CDR2 is SQIVND (reference sequence). CDR3 size: 11 residues. Trimming cost V 7 bases and J 6 bases, with 6 bases left between them. The CDR3 nucleotides are TGTGCCAGTACCGGGGCCGGGGAGCTGTTTTTT. It specifies CASTGAGELFF.

The chain is built from TRBV7-2 and TRBJ2-5, with 7 positions matching TRBD2. Germline V gives CDR1 SGHTA, CDR2 FQGNSA. J lost 7 bases, V lost 1 base, and 9 bases had no gene match. The CDR3 runs 15 residues. Here the CDR3 reads CASSLGGGRFGTQYF. The CDR3 DNA is TGTGCCAGCAGCTTAGGGGGGGGTAGATTCGGGACCCAGTACTTC.

The rearrangement links TRBV29-1 to TRBJ1-1, with a tentative D call TRBD1 (6 bases). There are 13 residues in the CDR3. Trimming removed 3 bases from V and 3 bases from J, with 11 bases in between. CDR1 and CDR2 (germline): SQVTM, ANQGSEA. The CDR3 sequence: CSVDGGRYTEAFF. The CDR3 nucleotides are TGCAGCGTTGATGGGGGCCGATACACTGAAGCTTTCTTT.

This chain connects TRBV7-2 to TRBJ1-3; D remains unclear. V lost 9 bases and J 7 bases, leaving 10 bases between the germline ends. The CDR3 extends over 11 amino acids. Germline V gene data show CDR1 as SGHTA and CDR2 as FQGNSA. The CDR3 loop reads CARLPRNTIYF. The CDR3 coding sequence is TGTGCCAGACTCCCCCGCAACACCATATATTTT.

The chain combines TRBV2 with TRBJ2-2; 7 positions agree with TRBD1. The V gene's germline CDR1 is SNHLY and CDR2 FYNNEI. The junction had 11 bases not matched to a gene; V was cut back by 7 bases and J by 6 bases. There are 15 residues in the CDR3. CDR3 bases: TGTGCCAGCACCGACAGGGTGAATGTGGCCGGGGAGCTGTTTTTT. It encodes CASTDRVNVAGELFF.

The chain recombines TRBV29-1 with TRBJ1-1, with D tentatively TRBD1 (6 bases). This CDR3 comprises 13 residues. Trimming cost V 7 bases and J 0 bases, with 12 bases left between them. The V gene's germline CDR1 is SQVTM and CDR2 ANQGSEA. This CDR3 reads CSAPGVMNTEAFF. The CDR3, as DNA: TGCAGCGCTCCAGGGGTTATGAACACTGAAGCTTTCTTT.

The rearrangement joins TRBV5-1 to TRBJ2-3; TRBD1 is a possible D gene (5 bases). The CDR3 contains 15 residues. Germline CDR1 is SGHRS and CDR2 is YFSETQ. Trimming shortened V by 4 bases and J by 0 bases, and 12 bases separated the two germline ends. CDR3 nucleotides: TGCGCCAGCAGCCGTAGGGGCCCCAGCACAGATACGCAGTATTTT. Residues: CASSRRGPSTDTQYF.

This clone was observed a single time. The chain is built from TRBV10-3 and TRBJ2-7; perhaps TRBD2 as D (5 bases). CDR3 length equals 16 residues. Germline CDR1 ENHRY, CDR2 SYGVKD. Trimming took off 3 bases at V and 0 bases at J, with 15 bases between the two ends. The CDR3 sequence: CAISDVGGSSSYEQYF. CDR3 DNA sequence: TGTGCCATCAGTGACGTCGGCGGGTCGAGCTCCTACGAGCAGTACTTC.

This clone was found once. The chain joins TRBV14 to TRBJ1-2; 8 bases line up with TRBD1. CDR3 length equals 18 residues. Germline V gene sequence: CDR1 SGHDN, CDR2 FVKESK. The V gene end was trimmed by 1 base and the J gene end by 1 base; junction bases not matched to a gene: 11. The CDR3 loop reads CASSQGPFRQGNNYGYTF. CDR3 nucleotides: TGTGCCAGCAGCCAAGGTCCGTTCAGACAGGGGAATAACTATGGCTACACCTTC.

The V call is TRBV2, the J call TRBJ1-2, with 12 bases lining up with TRBD1. This CDR3 is 14 amino acids long. With V trimmed by 6 bases and J by 3 bases, 2 bases remained unmatched. CDR1 is SNHLY and CDR2 is FYNNEI in the germline V gene. The CDR3 is CASRGTGGDYGYTF. CDR3 bases: TGTGCCAGCAGAGGGACAGGGGGCGACTATGGCTACACCTTC.

This rearrangement joins TRBV12-3 or TRBV12-4 to TRBJ1-2; tentative D call: TRBD1 (5 bases). The germline V and J ends were trimmed by 5 bases and 4 bases, with 11 bases remaining between them. The CDR3 is 13 amino acids. The CDR3 here is CASSTTDIYGYTF. DNA of the CDR3: TGTGCCAGCAGTACGACAGATATCTATGGCTACACCTTC.

The chain has TRBV7-9 and TRBJ2-1; D remains ambiguous. Trimming left V 3 bases short and J 10 bases short, with 10 bases between. There are 12 residues in the CDR3. Per the germline V gene, CDR1 is SEHNR and CDR2 is FQNEAQ (reference sequence). The CDR3 nucleotides read TGTGCCAGCAGCTTTATCTCACAAGAGCAGTTCTTC. It codes for CASSFISQEQFF.

The chain joins TRBV9 to TRBJ2-7; a weak D match, TRBD2 (6 bases). CDR3 length: 13 amino acids. The germline V and J ends were trimmed by 1 base and 7 bases, with 12 bases remaining between them. The V gene's germline CDR1 is SGDLS and CDR2 YYNGEE. CDR3 coding DNA: TGTGCCAGCAGCGTAAACTCAGGGAGGGAGCAGTACTTC. Its translation is CASSVNSGREQYF.

The chain employs TRBV29-1 and TRBJ2-2; no firm D call. The length of the CDR3 is 14 residues. CDR1 SQVTM and CDR2 ANQGSEA come from the germline V gene. V was shortened by 4 bases and J by 1 base, with 10 bases between the two germline ends. CDR3 residues: CSVVVHKNTGELFF. The CDR3 region has the DNA TGCAGCGTTGTGGTTCACAAGAACACCGGGGAGCTGTTTTTT.

CDR3 sequence reads: CASSIGWAGGPSSTDTQYF. The CDR3 DNA is TGTGCCAGTAGTATAGGCTGGGCGGGGGGGCCAAGTAGCACAGATACGCAGTATTTT. The rearrangement joins TRBV19 to TRBJ2-3; 9 bases are a match to TRBD2. Germline loops: CDR1 LNHDA, CDR2 SQIVND (reference sequence). The junction had 11 bases not matched to a gene; V was cut back by 1 base and J by 0 bases. CDR3 size: 19 residues.

The gene calls are TRBV7-6 and TRBJ2-1; D might be TRBD2 (6 bases). The germline V and J ends were trimmed by 2 bases and 7 bases, with 15 bases remaining between them. There are 15 residues in the CDR3. Germline V gene data show CDR1 as SGHVS and CDR2 as FNYEAQ. The CDR3 loop reads CASSLFRGTMNEQFF. In nucleotides, the CDR3 is TGTGCCAGCAGCTTATTTCGCGGGACGATGAATGAGCAGTTCTTC.